The rows below give T cell receptor beta chains drawn from one sample of a study of shared clonotypes between healthy human individuals. Generated by immunoSEQ multiplex PCR, the TCRdb table keeps only in-frame clones and is missing some. The sample has about 960,000 clones; 60% to 85% are singletons. Material: memory CD4+ T cells sorted from blood. All receptors come from a man aged 18 to 30 in good health. Each CDR3 is given with its conserved first and last residue. The D gene is left open where the match is weak.

TRBJ1-1 17 TRBD1 TRBV11-1 TGTGCCAGCAGCCAAACCGGGACAGGGGGGAGGTACACTGAAGCTTTCTTT CASSQTGTGGRYTEAFF
TRBJ2-3 16 TRBD2 TRBV7-2 TGTGCCAGCAGCGGGGTAGCGGGAGTGGCCTCAGGTACGCAGTATTTT CASSGVAGVASGTQYF
TRBJ1-5 14 - TRBV30 TGTGCCTGGAGTGTTCAGGCAACCAGGCAGCCCCAGCATTTT CAWSVQATRQPQHF
TRBJ1-5 13 TRBD1 TRBV28 TGTGCCAGCAACGCAGGGGGCTGGCAGCCCCAGCATTTT CASNAGGWQPQHF
TRBJ1-1 12 - TRBV6-1 TGTGCCAGCAGGGGGGAAGGGGCTGAAGCTTTCTTT CASRGEGAEAFF
TRBJ1-1 18 - TRBV5-1 TGCGCCAGCAGCTTTAGCGGGACTGTGGGAGGAACGAACACTGAAGCTTTCTTT CASSFSGTVGGTNTEAFF
TRBJ2-2 15 TRBD1 TRBV6-1 TGTGCCAGCAGGGCGGGGACAGGGGGGACCGGGGAGCTGTTTTTT CASRAGTGGTGELFF
TRBJ1-1 15 TRBD1 TRBV4-1 TGCGCCAGCAGCCAATTGGGACAGGGGAATACTGAAGCTTTCTTT CASSQLGQGNTEAFF
TRBJ1-1 15 TRBD1 TRBV28 TGTGCCAGCAGTATAGAACAGGGGAGGAACACTGAAGCTTTCTTT CASSIEQGRNTEAFF
TRBJ2-7 14 - TRBV18 TGTGCCAGCTCACCGCCCGGGACCCCCTACGAGCAGTACTTC CASSPPGTPYEQYF
TRBJ1-2 15 - TRBV6-1 TGTGCCAGCGGGGGTGGGGTAGGGACGAACTATGGCTACACCTTC CASGGGVGTNYGYTF